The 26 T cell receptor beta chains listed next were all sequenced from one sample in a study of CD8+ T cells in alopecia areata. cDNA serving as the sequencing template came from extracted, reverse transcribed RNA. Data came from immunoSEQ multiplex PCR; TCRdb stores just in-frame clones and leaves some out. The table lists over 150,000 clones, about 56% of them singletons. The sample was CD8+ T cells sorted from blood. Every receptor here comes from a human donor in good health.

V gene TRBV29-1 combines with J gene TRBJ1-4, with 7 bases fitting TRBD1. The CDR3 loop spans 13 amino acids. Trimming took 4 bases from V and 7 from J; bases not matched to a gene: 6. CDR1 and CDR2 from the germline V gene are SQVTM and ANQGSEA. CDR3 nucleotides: TGCAGCGTTGTGGCAGGGGGTGGTGAAAAACTGTTTTTT. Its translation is CSVVAGGGEKLFF.

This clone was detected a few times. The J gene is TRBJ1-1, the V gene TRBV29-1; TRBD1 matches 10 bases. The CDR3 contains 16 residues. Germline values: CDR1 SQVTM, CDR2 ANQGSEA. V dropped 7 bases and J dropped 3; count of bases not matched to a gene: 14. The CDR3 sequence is CSATPGQGFADTEAFF. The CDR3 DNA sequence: TGCAGCGCCACACCGGGACAGGGGTTTGCAGACACTGAAGCTTTCTTT.

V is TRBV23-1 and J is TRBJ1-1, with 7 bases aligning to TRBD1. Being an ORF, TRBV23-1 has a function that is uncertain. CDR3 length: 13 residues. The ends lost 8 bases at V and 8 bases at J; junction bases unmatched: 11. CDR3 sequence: CASVPLRTGEAFF. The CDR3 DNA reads TGCGCCAGCGTACCCCTCCGGACAGGAGAAGCTTTCTTT.

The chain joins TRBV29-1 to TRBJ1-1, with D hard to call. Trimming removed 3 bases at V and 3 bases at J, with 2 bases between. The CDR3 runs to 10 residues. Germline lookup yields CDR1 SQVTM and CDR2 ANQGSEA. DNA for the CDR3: TGCAGCGTTGAGTACACTGAAGCTTTCTTT. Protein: CSVEYTEAFF.

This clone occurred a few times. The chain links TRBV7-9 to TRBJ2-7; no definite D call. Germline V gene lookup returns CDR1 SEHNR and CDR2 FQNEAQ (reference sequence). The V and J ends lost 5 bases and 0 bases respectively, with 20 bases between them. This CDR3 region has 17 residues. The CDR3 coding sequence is TGTGCCAGCAGCGCTCCCACCACAGACATACGCTCCTACGAGCAGTACTTC. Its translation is CASSAPTTDIRSYEQYF.

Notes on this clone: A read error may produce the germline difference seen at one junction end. CDR3: CACSNGLGTEAF. The CDR3 DNA reads as TGTGCCTGCTCCAACGGGCTCGGGACAGAAGCTTTT. The genes are TRBV30 and TRBJ1-4; 7 nucleotides agree with TRBD1. From germline, CDR1 is GTSNPN and CDR2 SVGIG (reference sequence). The CDR3 is made up of 12 amino acids.

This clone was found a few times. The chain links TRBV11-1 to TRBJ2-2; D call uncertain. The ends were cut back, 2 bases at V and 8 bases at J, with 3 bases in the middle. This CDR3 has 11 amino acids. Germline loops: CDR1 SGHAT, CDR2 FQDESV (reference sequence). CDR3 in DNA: TGTGCCAGCAGCTTAACGGGGGAGCTGTTTTTT. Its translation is CASSLTGELFF.

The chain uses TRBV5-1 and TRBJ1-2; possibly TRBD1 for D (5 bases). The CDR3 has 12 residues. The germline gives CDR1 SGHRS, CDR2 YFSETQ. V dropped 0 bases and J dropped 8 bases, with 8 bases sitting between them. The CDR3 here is CASSLGGEGYTF. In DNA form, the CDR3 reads TGCGCCAGCAGCTTGGGAGGGGAAGGCTACACCTTC.

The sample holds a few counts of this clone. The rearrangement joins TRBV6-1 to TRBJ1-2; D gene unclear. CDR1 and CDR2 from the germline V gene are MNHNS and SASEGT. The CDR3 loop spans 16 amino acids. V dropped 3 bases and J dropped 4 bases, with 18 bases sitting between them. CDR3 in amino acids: CASSEPVSGFSYGYTF. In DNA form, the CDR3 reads TGTGCCAGCAGTGAGCCCGTATCGGGGTTTAGCTATGGCTACACCTTC.

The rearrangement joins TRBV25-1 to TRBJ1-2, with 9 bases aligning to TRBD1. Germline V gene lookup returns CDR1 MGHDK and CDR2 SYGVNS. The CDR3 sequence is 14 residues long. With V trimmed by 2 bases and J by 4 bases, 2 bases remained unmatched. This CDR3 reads CASSEGQGTYGYTF. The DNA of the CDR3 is TGTGCCAGCAGTGAAGGACAGGGGACCTATGGCTACACCTTC.

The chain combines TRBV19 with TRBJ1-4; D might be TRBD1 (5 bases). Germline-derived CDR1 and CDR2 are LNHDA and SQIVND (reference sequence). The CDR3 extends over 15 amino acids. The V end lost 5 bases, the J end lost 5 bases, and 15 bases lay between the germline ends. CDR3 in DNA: TGTGCCAGTAGTGTCCGGGGGTCAGAGAATGAAAAACTGTTTTTT. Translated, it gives CASSVRGSENEKLFF.

The CDR3 loop reads CASGRTGGNEQFF. In nucleotides, the CDR3 is TGTGCCAGCGGGCGGACAGGGGGCAATGAGCAGTTCTTC. The genes are TRBV5-5 and TRBJ2-1, with 10 bases that match TRBD1. In germline, CDR1 is SGHKS, CDR2 YYEKEE (reference sequence). The junction had 4 bases not matched to a gene; V was cut back by 7 bases and J by 6 bases. The CDR3 consists of 13 residues.

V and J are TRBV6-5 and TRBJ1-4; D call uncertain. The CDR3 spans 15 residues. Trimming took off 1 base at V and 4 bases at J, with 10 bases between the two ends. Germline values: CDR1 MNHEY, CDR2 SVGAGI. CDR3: CASSYFPSRNEKLFF. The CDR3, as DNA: TGTGCCAGCAGTTACTTCCCGAGCCGTAATGAAAAACTGTTTTTT.

CDR3: CASSYQRGASYNEQFF. CDR3 nucleotide sequence: TGTGCCAGCAGCTACCAGCGGGGGGCCTCCTACAATGAGCAGTTCTTC. This sequence joins TRBV7-8 and TRBJ2-1; TRBD2 matches at 9 bases. Germline trimming cut 4 bases from V and 0 bases from J; bases unmatched to any gene: 4. Germline V gene data show CDR1 as SGHVS and CDR2 as FQNEAQ. This CDR3 spans 16 amino acids.

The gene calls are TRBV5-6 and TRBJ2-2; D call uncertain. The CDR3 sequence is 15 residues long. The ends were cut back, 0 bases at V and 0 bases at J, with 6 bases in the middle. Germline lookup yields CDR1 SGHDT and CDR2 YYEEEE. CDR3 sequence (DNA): TGTGCCAGCAGCTTGGTGCCGTCGAACACCGGGGAGCTGTTTTTT. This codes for CASSLVPSNTGELFF.

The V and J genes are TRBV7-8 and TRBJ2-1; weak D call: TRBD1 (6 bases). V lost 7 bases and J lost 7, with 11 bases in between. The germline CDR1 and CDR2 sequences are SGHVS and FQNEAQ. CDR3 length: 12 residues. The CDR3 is CASKETGNEQFF. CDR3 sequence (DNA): TGTGCCAGCAAAGAAACAGGGAATGAGCAGTTCTTC. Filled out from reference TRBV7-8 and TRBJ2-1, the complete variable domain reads GAGVSQSPRYKVAKRGQDVALRCDPISGHVSLFWYQQALGQGPEFLTYFQNEAQLDKSGLPSDRFFAERPEGSVSTLKIQRTQQEDSAVYLCASKETGNEQFFGPGTRLTVL.

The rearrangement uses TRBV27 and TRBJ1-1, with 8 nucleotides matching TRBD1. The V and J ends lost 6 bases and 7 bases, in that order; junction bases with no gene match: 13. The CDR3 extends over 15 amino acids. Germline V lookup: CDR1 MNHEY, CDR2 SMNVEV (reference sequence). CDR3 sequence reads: CASRLSGTGEVEAFF. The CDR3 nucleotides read TGTGCCAGCAGACTATCCGGGACAGGTGAGGTTGAAGCTTTCTTT.

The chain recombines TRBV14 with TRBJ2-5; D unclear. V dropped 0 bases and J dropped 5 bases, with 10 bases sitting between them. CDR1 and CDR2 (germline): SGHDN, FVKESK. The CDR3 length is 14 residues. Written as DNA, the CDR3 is TGTGCCAGCAGCCAAGATCACACCGGGGAGACCCAGTACTTC. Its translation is CASSQDHTGETQYF.

This CDR3 is CASSQMGQRVIGANVLTF. In DNA, the CDR3 is TGCGCCAGCAGCCAAATGGGACAGCGGGTAATCGGGGCCAACGTCCTGACTTTC. The J gene is TRBJ2-6, the V gene TRBV4-1; D is possibly TRBD1 (7 bases). This CDR3 is built from 18 residues. V lost 2 bases and J lost 4, with 18 bases in between. From germline, CDR1 is MGHRA and CDR2 YSYEKL.

CDR3 sequence reads: CASSLGQVFYEQYF. CDR3 DNA: TGTGCCAGCAGCTTAGGACAGGTGTTCTACGAGCAGTACTTC. The chain employs TRBV13 and TRBJ2-7, with D perhaps TRBD1 (5 bases). The CDR3 consists of 14 residues. Trimming took 0 bases from V and 3 from J, leaving 9 bases between them. Germline-derived CDR1 and CDR2 are PRHDT and FYEKMQ (reference sequence).

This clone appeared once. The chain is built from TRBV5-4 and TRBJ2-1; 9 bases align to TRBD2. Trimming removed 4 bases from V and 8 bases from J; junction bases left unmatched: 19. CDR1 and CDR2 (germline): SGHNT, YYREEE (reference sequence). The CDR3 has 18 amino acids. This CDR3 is CASSPGTLRGGLFDEQFF. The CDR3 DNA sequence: TGTGCCAGCAGCCCAGGGACTTTGCGGGGGGGCCTGTTCGATGAGCAGTTCTTC.

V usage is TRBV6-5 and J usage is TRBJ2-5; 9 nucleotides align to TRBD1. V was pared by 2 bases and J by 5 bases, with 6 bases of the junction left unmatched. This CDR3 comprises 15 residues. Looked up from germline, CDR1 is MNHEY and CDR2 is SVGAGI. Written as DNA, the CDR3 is TGTGCCAGCAGTTACCGGGACAGGGTTTGGGAGACCCAGTACTTC. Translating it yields CASSYRDRVWETQYF.

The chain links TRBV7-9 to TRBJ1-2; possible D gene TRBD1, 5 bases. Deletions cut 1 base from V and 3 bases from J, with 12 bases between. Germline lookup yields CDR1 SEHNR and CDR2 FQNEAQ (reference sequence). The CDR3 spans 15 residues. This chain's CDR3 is CASSLVGREDYGYTF. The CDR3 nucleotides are TGTGCCAGCAGCTTAGTAGGCAGGGAGGACTATGGCTACACCTTC.

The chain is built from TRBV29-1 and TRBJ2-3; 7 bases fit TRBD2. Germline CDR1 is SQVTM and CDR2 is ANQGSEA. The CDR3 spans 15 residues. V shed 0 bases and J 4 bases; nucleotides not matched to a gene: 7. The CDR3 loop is CSVEEAASGADTQYF. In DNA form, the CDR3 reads TGCAGCGTTGAAGAAGCAGCGAGCGGGGCAGATACGCAGTATTTT.

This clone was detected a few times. CDR3 loop: CASSYSSGVQETQYF. The DNA of the CDR3 is TGTGCCAGCAGTTATTCTTCAGGGGTCCAAGAGACCCAGTACTTC. This sequence joins TRBV6-5 and TRBJ2-5; tentatively, D is TRBD1 (6 bases). The germline CDR1 and CDR2 sequences are MNHEY and SVGAGI. V was pared by 3 bases and J by 1 base, with 12 bases between. This CDR3 region has 15 residues.

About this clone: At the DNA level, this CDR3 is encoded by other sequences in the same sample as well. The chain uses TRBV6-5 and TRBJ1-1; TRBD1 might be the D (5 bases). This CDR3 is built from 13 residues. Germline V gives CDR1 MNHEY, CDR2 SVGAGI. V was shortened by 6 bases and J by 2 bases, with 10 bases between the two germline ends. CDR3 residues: CASSLGGNTEAFF. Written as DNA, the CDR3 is TGTGCCAGCAGCCTCGGGGGTAACACTGAAGCTTTCTTT.